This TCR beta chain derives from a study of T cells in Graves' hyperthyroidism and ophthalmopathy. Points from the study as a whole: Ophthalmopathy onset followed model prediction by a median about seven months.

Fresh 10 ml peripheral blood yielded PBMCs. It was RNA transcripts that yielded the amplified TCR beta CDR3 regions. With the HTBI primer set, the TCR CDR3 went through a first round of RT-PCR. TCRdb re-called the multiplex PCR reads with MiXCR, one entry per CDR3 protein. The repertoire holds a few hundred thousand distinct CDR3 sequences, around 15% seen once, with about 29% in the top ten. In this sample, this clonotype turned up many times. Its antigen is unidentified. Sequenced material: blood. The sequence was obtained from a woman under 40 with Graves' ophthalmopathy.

The CDR3 here is CASSLQGSHEQYF. The CDR3 DNA follows: TGTGCCAGCAGTTTACAGGGGTCCCACGAGCAGTACTTC. J is TRBJ2-7 and V is TRBV11-3; 7 bases fit TRBD1. There are 13 residues in the CDR3. Per germline, CDR1 SGHNT and CDR2 YENEEA. The V gene end was trimmed by 6 bases and the J gene end by 5 bases; junction bases not matched to a gene: 7.